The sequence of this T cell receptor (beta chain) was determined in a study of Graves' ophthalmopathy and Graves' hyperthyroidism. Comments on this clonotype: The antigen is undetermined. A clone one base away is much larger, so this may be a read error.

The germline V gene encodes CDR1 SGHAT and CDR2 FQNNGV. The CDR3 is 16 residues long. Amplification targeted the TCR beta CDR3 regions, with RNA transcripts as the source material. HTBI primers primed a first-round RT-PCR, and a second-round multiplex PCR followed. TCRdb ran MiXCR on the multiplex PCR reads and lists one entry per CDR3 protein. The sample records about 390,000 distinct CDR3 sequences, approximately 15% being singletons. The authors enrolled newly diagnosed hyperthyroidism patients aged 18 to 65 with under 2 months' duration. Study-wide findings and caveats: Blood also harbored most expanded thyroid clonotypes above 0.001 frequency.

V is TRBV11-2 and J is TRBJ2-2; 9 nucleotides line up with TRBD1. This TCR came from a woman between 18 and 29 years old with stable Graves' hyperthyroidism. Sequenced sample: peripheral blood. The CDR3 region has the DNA TGTGCCAGCAGCGGATACAGGGGGCAGGACACCGGGGAGCTGTGTTTT. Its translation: CASSGYRGQDTGELCF.